In this sample, the clone carrying this T cell receptor beta chain turned up a few times. What it recognizes is unknown. These data originate in a study of post-analysis software for immune sequencing data. Study background: There were relapsing-remitting, secondary progressive and progressive-relapsing multiple sclerosis among the disease courses included. Regarding the study as a whole: Among 5 or 6 TRBV segments more frequent in patients than controls were TRBV5-6, TRBV5-1 and TRBV20-1. Those samples that were prepared in the same batch co-clustered strongly by F measure. A significant reduction in normalized Chao1 diversity was observed in multiple sclerosis patients versus controls.

Unique-molecular-identifier-tagged TCR beta cDNA libraries were used. There were about 1 to 10 million T cells, and about 500,000 cDNA molecules came from them. TCRdb re-called the PCR reads with MiXCR, one entry per CDR3 protein. In the table there are about 620,000 distinct CDR3 sequences, roughly 46% of which are singletons. The CDR3 runs 16 residues. From germline, CDR1 is SGHVS and CDR2 FQNEAQ. V dropped 5 bases and J dropped 4 bases, with 18 bases sitting between them. The specimen sequenced was blood. This chain joins TRBV7-8 and TRBJ2-1; D call uncertain. The TCR originated in a girl aged 10 to 17 with multiple sclerosis. The CDR3 nucleotides are TGTGCCAGCAGCCCACCTGAATGGGGAAGATACAATGAGCAGTTCTTC. It yields the protein CASSPPEWGRYNEQFF.